These 31 T cell receptor beta chains were sequenced from one sample in a study of cytomegalovirus exposure and HLA in healthy donors. Libraries were prepared by immunoSEQ multiplex PCR; TCRdb keeps only in-frame clonotypes and omits some of them. Among 240,000 or so clones listed, approximately 83% were seen once. Material for sequencing was PBMCs. Source of these receptors: a woman younger than 45 in good health and CMV-seropositive.

This clone came up once. The J gene is TRBJ2-7, the V gene TRBV6-1, with 10 bases aligning to TRBD1. The CDR3 has 15 residues. Trimming took 2 bases from V and 5 from J; bases not matched to a gene: 6. Per germline, CDR1 MNHNS and CDR2 SASEGT. CDR3 nucleotide sequence: TGTGCCAGCAGTGAATGGGACAGGGGAACAAACGAGCAGTACTTC. Its translation: CASSEWDRGTNEQYF.

The rearrangement uses TRBV30 and TRBJ2-2; unclear D gene. V lost 0 bases and J lost 6, with 5 bases in between. The CDR3 runs 12 residues. In germline, CDR1 is GTSNPN, CDR2 SVGIG (reference sequence). DNA for the CDR3: TGTGCCTGGAGTGTTCTCCCCGGGGAGCTGTTTTTT. Translating it yields CAWSVLPGELFF.

The chain links TRBV27 to TRBJ2-3; 8 bases are a match to TRBD2. CDR3 length: 18 residues. V lost 5 bases, J lost 4 bases, and 17 bases stayed unmatched. CDR1 and CDR2 (germline): MNHEY, SMNVEV (reference sequence). The CDR3 here is CASSRIPLTGGPADTQYF. CDR3 nucleotide sequence: TGTGCCAGCAGTCGAATCCCCTTAACGGGAGGGCCAGCAGATACGCAGTATTTT.

This clone was counted a single time. The chain uses TRBV19 and TRBJ2-3; D uncertain. V shed 2 bases and J shed 6 bases, with 6 bases lying between them. The CDR3 is 12 amino acids. CDR1 is LNHDA, CDR2 SQIVND, per germline (reference sequence). CDR3: CASSITRDTQYF. CDR3 nucleotides: TGTGCCAGTAGTATAACGAGGGATACGCAGTATTTT. Complete variable domain (other parts from reference TRBV19 and TRBJ2-3): DGGITQSPKYLFRKEGQNVTLSCEQNLNHDAMYWYRQDPGQGLRLIYYSQIVNDFQKGDIAEGYSVSREKKESFPLTVTSAQKNPTAFYLCASSITRDTQYFGPGTRLTVL.

The chain has TRBV28 and TRBJ2-1; the D gene is possibly TRBD2 (6 bases). The germline gives CDR1 MDHEN, CDR2 SYDVKM. The CDR3 has 14 residues. Trimming removed 6 bases from V and 5 bases from J, with 14 bases in between. The CDR3, as DNA: TGTGCCAGCAGCCCCGGGACTTCTAACAATGAGCAGTTCTTC. Amino acid sequence: CASSPGTSNNEQFF.

The gene calls are TRBV7-3 and TRBJ2-7, with D perhaps TRBD2 (6 bases). The V gene lost 5 bases and the J gene lost 2 bases, with 13 bases spanning the gap. Looked up from germline, CDR1 is SGHTA and CDR2 is FQGTGA. CDR3 length: 14 residues. The CDR3 here is CASSPGTPAYEQYF. The CDR3 region has the DNA TGTGCCAGCAGCCCCGGGACTCCTGCCTACGAGCAGTACTTC.

The chain employs TRBV27 and TRBJ1-1; the D is unclear. V was clipped by 3 bases and J by 1 base, with 6 bases between them. CDR1 and CDR2 from the germline V gene are MNHEY and SMNVEV (reference sequence). CDR3 length: 13 amino acids. CDR3 DNA: TGTGCCAGCAGTTTCAGTACGAACACTGAAGCTTTCTTT. Protein: CASSFSTNTEAFF.

The chain recombines TRBV5-1 with TRBJ1-2; TRBD1 matches 7 bases. V gave up 2 bases and J gave up 6 bases; unmatched junction bases: 4. Looked up from germline, CDR1 is SGHRS and CDR2 is YFSETQ. The CDR3 totals 13 residues. The CDR3 region is CASSFTGADGYTF. In DNA form, the CDR3 reads TGCGCCAGCAGCTTCACAGGGGCGGATGGCTACACCTTC.

J is TRBJ2-7 and V is TRBV27, with D possibly TRBD2 on 5 matching bases. Trimming shortened V by 3 bases and J by 0 bases, and 9 bases separated the two germline ends. The CDR3 runs 14 residues. Germline V lookup: CDR1 MNHEY, CDR2 SMNVEV (reference sequence). CDR3 protein: CASSLSGNSYEQYF. CDR3 in DNA: TGTGCCAGCAGTTTGTCCGGGAACTCCTACGAGCAGTACTTC.

This clone came up a few times. The chain is built from TRBV4-2 and TRBJ2-1; D may be TRBD2 (5 bases). Trimming cost V 4 bases and J 0 bases, with 10 bases left between them. Per the germline V gene, CDR1 is LGHNA and CDR2 is YNFKEQ. CDR3 length equals 15 residues. The CDR3 is CASSLGESSYNEQFF. CDR3 nucleotides: TGTGCCAGCAGCCTGGGAGAGAGCTCCTACAATGAGCAGTTCTTC.

The chain recombines TRBV12-1 with TRBJ1-1. TRBV12-1 is a pseudogene locus. The CDR3 is 12 residues long. The CDR3 DNA is TGTGCCAGCAGCCCATATATGGAGGAAGCTTTCTTT. It specifies CASSPYMEEAFF.

V and J are TRBV4-1 and TRBJ2-7; 8 nucleotides line up with TRBD2. The CDR3 extends over 16 amino acids. After removal of 1 base from V and 1 base from J, the junction contained 6 bases not matched to a gene. Germline CDR1 MGHRA, CDR2 YSYEKL. CDR3 amino acids: CASSQGLASGSYEQYF. The CDR3 bases are TGCGCCAGCAGCCAAGGACTCGCTAGCGGGTCCTACGAGCAGTACTTC.

The chain uses TRBV29-1 and TRBJ2-1; tentatively, D is TRBD2 (6 bases). This CDR3 is built from 11 residues. CDR1 and CDR2 (germline): SQVTM, ANQGSEA. V lost 3 bases to trimming and J lost 6 bases, with 6 bases between them. The CDR3 here is CSVDGGNEQFF. The CDR3 nucleotides are TGCAGCGTTGACGGGGGCAATGAGCAGTTCTTC.

V and J are TRBV9 and TRBJ2-7; 12 bases match TRBD2. Germline V lookup: CDR1 SGDLS, CDR2 YYNGEE. There are 16 residues in the CDR3. V lost 0 bases and J lost 6; bases outside the gene matches: 7. The CDR3 spells CASSVALTSGSFEQYF. The CDR3 DNA reads TGTGCCAGCAGCGTAGCTCTGACTAGCGGGAGTTTCGAGCAGTACTTC.

The V gene is TRBV28, the J gene TRBJ2-2; possibly TRBD2 for D (5 bases). The V end was cut by 3 bases, the J end by 6 bases, with 17 bases between. CDR3 length: 16 residues. CDR1 MDHEN and CDR2 SYDVKM come from the germline V gene. CDR3: CASSFQSSLQPGELFF. CDR3 nucleotide sequence: TGTGCCAGCAGTTTCCAGTCTAGCCTTCAACCCGGGGAGCTGTTTTTT.

The J gene is TRBJ1-4, the V gene TRBV25-1, with D unresolved. CDR1 and CDR2 from the germline V gene are MGHDK and SYGVNS. The CDR3 extends over 13 amino acids. Trimming removed 11 bases from V and 5 bases from J, with 15 bases in between. This chain's CDR3 is CAANGGYNEKLFF. The CDR3 coding sequence is TGTGCCGCAAACGGCGGGTACAATGAAAAACTGTTTTTT.

The chain uses TRBV7-8 and TRBJ2-1; 11 bases agree with TRBD2. The ends lost 0 bases at V and 9 bases at J; junction bases unmatched: 7. From germline, CDR1 is SGHVS and CDR2 FQNEAQ. The CDR3 is 16 residues long. The CDR3 is CASSLATSGSLAEQFF. DNA of the CDR3: TGTGCCAGCAGCTTAGCTACTAGCGGGAGCCTCGCTGAGCAGTTCTTC.

This clone was seen only a few times. The chain is built from TRBV4-1 and TRBJ1-2, with a tentative D call TRBD1 (6 bases). This CDR3 is built from 15 residues. Germline-derived CDR1 and CDR2 are MGHRA and YSYEKL. Trimming cost V 4 bases and J 2 bases, with 14 bases left between them. CDR3 in DNA: TGCGCCAGCAGCCCCCCCTCAGGGGCCAACTATGGCTACACCTTC. Translated: CASSPPSGANYGYTF.

The chain carries TRBV5-1 and TRBJ2-2, with 8 bases that match TRBD1. Germline lookup yields CDR1 SGHRS and CDR2 YFSETQ. The V and J ends lost 4 bases and 5 bases, in that order; junction bases with no gene match: 13. The CDR3 has 17 residues. CDR3 residues: CASSTNPDRAETGELFF. The CDR3, as DNA: TGCGCCAGCAGCACTAACCCGGACAGGGCCGAAACCGGGGAGCTGTTTTTT.

The chain is built from TRBV28 and TRBJ2-7; 9 positions match TRBD2. Germline CDR1 and CDR2: MDHEN and SYDVKM. The length of the CDR3 is 17 residues. With V trimmed by 5 bases and J by 0 bases, 11 bases remained unmatched. CDR3: CASSPDPWTSDSYEQYF. CDR3 bases: TGTGCCAGCAGTCCCGACCCCTGGACTAGCGACTCCTACGAGCAGTACTTC.

The V call is TRBV30, the J call TRBJ2-1, with a possible D match to TRBD1 (7 bases). V lost 3 bases to trimming and J lost 6 bases, with 15 bases between them. The CDR3 sequence is 14 residues long. Germline V gene data show CDR1 as GTSNPN and CDR2 as SVGIG (reference sequence). The CDR3 here is CAWSLNRGGNEQFF. CDR3 coding DNA: TGTGCCTGGAGCTTGAACAGGGGAGGCAATGAGCAGTTCTTC.

This clone showed up just once. V is TRBV27 and J is TRBJ1-1; D unresolved. Germline lookup yields CDR1 MNHEY and CDR2 SMNVEV (reference sequence). The V end was cut by 1 base, the J end by 4 bases, with 13 bases between. The length of the CDR3 is 15 residues. CDR3 bases: TGTGCCAGCAGTTTATATGAGGATCCAAGCACTGAAGCTTTCTTT. Translation gives CASSLYEDPSTEAFF.

This clone was found a few times. The CDR3 here is CASSGSTDTGELFF. The CDR3 nucleotides read TGTGCCAGCAGTGGGAGTACGGACACCGGGGAGCTGTTTTTT. This chain links TRBV6-4 with TRBJ2-2; D ambiguous. CDR1 and CDR2 (germline): MRHNA, SNTAGT. CDR3 length: 14 residues. The germline V and J ends were trimmed by 4 bases and 3 bases, with 9 bases remaining between them.

The chain has TRBV7-3 and TRBJ2-1, with TRBD2 matching 8 bases. The CDR3 totals 15 residues. In germline, CDR1 is SGHTA, CDR2 FQGTGA. The V gene end was trimmed by 5 bases and the J gene end by 4 bases; junction bases not matched to a gene: 7. The CDR3 loop is CASSPTGTRYNEQFF. In nucleotides, the CDR3 is TGTGCCAGCAGCCCGACCGGGACTAGGTACAATGAGCAGTTCTTC.

The chain's CDR3 is CASSYWTRSTEAFF. As DNA, the CDR3 is TGTGCCAGCAGTTATTGGACAAGATCCACTGAAGCTTTCTTT. The chain uses TRBV28 and TRBJ1-1; D might be TRBD1 (5 bases). CDR1 and CDR2 (germline): MDHEN, SYDVKM. The CDR3 extends over 14 amino acids. Trimming stripped 4 bases from V and 4 bases from J, with 13 bases between.

This rearrangement joins TRBV9 to TRBJ2-7; 10 positions match TRBD2. The J segment lost 1 base and the V segment lost 3 bases, leaving 4 bases of the junction unmatched. In germline, CDR1 is SGDLS, CDR2 YYNGEE. The CDR3 is 15 residues long. In nucleotides, the CDR3 is TGTGCCAGCAGCGATGGGACTAGCGTTTCCTACGAGCAGTACTTC. Translation gives CASSDGTSVSYEQYF.

This clone was detected only a few times. The chain carries TRBV11-2 and TRBJ1-5; the match to TRBD1 covers 11 bases. V gave up 1 base and J gave up 6 bases; unmatched junction bases: 8. Germline assignment: CDR1 SGHAT and CDR2 FQNNGV. The CDR3 extends over 17 amino acids. DNA for the CDR3: TGTGCCAGCAGCTTAGTCGGGACAGGGGGGTTCGCTCAGCCCCAGCATTTT. Translating gives CASSLVGTGGFAQPQHF.

The V and J genes are TRBV9 and TRBJ1-2, with D possibly matching TRBD1 (6 bases). The CDR3 loop spans 14 amino acids. CDR1 is SGDLS, CDR2 YYNGEE, per germline. V lost 2 bases to trimming and J lost 4 bases, with 12 bases between them. In DNA form, the CDR3 reads TGTGCCAGCAGCGTGAGGACAGAAGTCTATGGCTACACCTTC. Protein: CASSVRTEVYGYTF.

This rearrangement joins TRBV11-2 to TRBJ2-7, with TRBD2 matching over 8 bases. Germline CDR1 reads SGHAT; CDR2 reads FQNNGV. Trimming at V came to 0 bases and at J to 2 bases, leaving 9 bases not matched to a gene. The CDR3 contains 17 residues. CDR3 nucleotide sequence: TGTGCCAGCAGCTTAGAGCATGGAGCGGGAGTGGCCTACGAGCAGTACTTC. The encoded protein is CASSLEHGAGVAYEQYF.

Points on this clone: At one boundary the junction diverges from the germline segment, which might be a read error. The chain recombines TRBV7-7 with TRBJ2-2; 9 bases align to TRBD1. The CDR3 extends over 17 amino acids. CDR1 and CDR2 from the germline V gene are SSHAT and FNYEAQ (reference sequence). The CDR3 protein is CASSLAPGQGRPGELFF. The CDR3 region has the DNA TGTGCTAGCAGCTTAGCCCCGGGACAGGGAAGGCCCGGGGAGCTGTTTTTT.

V is TRBV27 and J is TRBJ2-3; 9 bases map to TRBD1. This CDR3 has 14 amino acids. V shed 6 bases, J shed 5 bases, and the junction held 6 bases outside the gene matches. The germline gives CDR1 MNHEY, CDR2 SMNVEV (reference sequence). CDR3 sequence reads: CASSWTGALDTQYF. The CDR3 bases are TGTGCCAGCAGCTGGACAGGGGCCCTAGATACGCAGTATTTT.